Below, 21 T cell receptor beta chains from the same sample are listed, as sequenced in a study of T cell repertoires in cytomegalovirus infection. TCRdb re-derived calls from the reads in MiXCR, one entry per CDR3 protein. The sample holds tens of thousands of distinct CDR3 sequences, over 3.5% seen once. The sequencing sample was made of PBMCs. The receptors derive from a human donor in good health (CMV status not recorded). Some clones in this sample may be carry-over from other donors' samples.

At least ten counts were recorded for this clonotype. The V gene is TRBV20-1, the J gene TRBJ2-1, with TRBD2 matching over 7 bases. Germline values: CDR1 DFQATT, CDR2 SNEGSKA (reference sequence). V shed 5 bases and J 5 bases; nucleotides not matched to a gene: 12. The CDR3 is 15 amino acids. Written as DNA, the CDR3 is TGCAGTGCTCCCTGGTGGGCGGGAGCTGACAATGAGCAGTTCTTC. Its protein product is CSAPWWAGADNEQFF.

This clonotype was picked up many times. V gene TRBV7-9 combines with J gene TRBJ2-3, with TRBD2 matching over 7 bases. The CDR3 is 15 residues long. Germline V lookup: CDR1 SEHNR, CDR2 FQNEAQ (reference sequence). J gave up 8 bases and V 6 bases, and 14 bases lay outside the gene matches. CDR3 in DNA: TGTGCCAGCAGAATGGGGACTATAGGCAGCGGTACGCAGTATTTT. Its translation: CASRMGTIGSGTQYF.

This clonotype was seen repeatedly, ten times or more. The rearrangement links TRBV28 to TRBJ1-2; D call uncertain. The CDR3 runs to 12 residues. V lost 8 bases and J 4 bases, leaving 11 bases between the germline ends. The germline CDR1 and CDR2 sequences are MDHEN and SYDVKM. CDR3 sequence: CASESRSYGYTF. The DNA for the CDR3 is TGTGCCAGCGAGAGCAGGAGCTATGGCTACACCTTC.

This clonotype occurred many times. V and J are TRBV7-2 and TRBJ2-5; D uncertain. The CDR3 is 13 amino acids. Between the trimmed V and J ends, which lost 5 bases and 7 bases, there was a span of 14 bases. CDR1 is SGHTA, CDR2 FQGNSA, per germline. For the CDR3, the DNA is TGTGCCAGCAGCCTCGGACCAGCTGGGACCCAGTACTTC. Protein sequence: CASSLGPAGTQYF.

This clonotype was observed at least ten times. This chain joins TRBV4-1 and TRBJ1-1; D not resolved. Trimming removed 2 bases at V and 1 base at J, with 5 bases between. The CDR3 loop spans 13 amino acids. Germline CDR1 is MGHRA and CDR2 is YSYEKL. In DNA, the CDR3 is TGCGCCAGCAGCCAAAGGCGGAACACTGAAGCTTTCTTT. It specifies CASSQRRNTEAFF.

Notes on this clonotype: Mismatch with germline at one junction end may stem from a read error. The rearrangement uses TRBV29-1 and TRBJ2-2; D is perhaps TRBD1 (6 bases). In germline, CDR1 is SQVTM, CDR2 ANQGSEA. The CDR3 totals 12 residues. CDR3 in DNA: TGCAGCGCACACAGGGACACCGGGAAGCTGTTTTTT. Its protein is CSAHRDTGKLFF.

This clonotype was recorded many times. The chain combines TRBV12-3 or TRBV12-4 with TRBJ1-6; D unresolved. The CDR3 runs 13 residues. V was cut by 7 bases and J by 7 bases, with 11 bases left in between. In nucleotides, the CDR3 is TGTGCCAGCAACAACGACTGGAATTCACCCCTCCACTTT. Protein product: CASNNDWNSPLHF.

This clonotype was seen repeatedly, ten times or more. The rearrangement links TRBV7-2 to TRBJ1-1, with TRBD1 matching 7 bases. Germline CDR1 SGHTA, CDR2 FQGNSA. J was trimmed by 3 bases and V by 6 bases; bases with no gene match: 4. CDR3 length: 13 residues. The DNA of the CDR3 is TGTGCCAGCAGTTCCGGACAGGACACTGAAGCTTTCTTT. It yields the protein CASSSGQDTEAFF. The whole variable domain, remainder taken from reference TRBV7-2 and TRBJ1-1, is GAGVSQSPSNKVTEKGKDVELRCDPISGHTALYWYRQSLGQGLEFLIYFQGNSAPDKSGLPSDRFSAERTGGSVSTLTIQRTQQEDSAVYLCASSSGQDTEAFFGQGTRLTVV.

The sample holds many counts of this clonotype. The chain combines TRBV7-3 with TRBJ2-1; D gene unclear. The V gene's germline CDR1 is SGHTA and CDR2 FQGTGA. This CDR3 contains 13 residues. V dropped 3 bases and J dropped 8 bases, with 11 bases sitting between them. For the CDR3, the DNA is TGTGCCAGCAGCTTTGGGCAGGACGATGAGCAGTTCTTC. Translated, it gives CASSFGQDDEQFF.

This clonotype was counted many times. The V call is TRBV7-8, the J call TRBJ1-4; D ambiguous. Germline CDR1 reads SGHVS; CDR2 reads FQNEAQ. V lost 5 bases and J 4 bases, leaving 14 bases between the germline ends. The length of the CDR3 is 15 residues. The CDR3 DNA reads TGTGCCAGCAGCCAACATGCGGGATTTAATGAAAAACTGTTTTTT. Its protein product is CASSQHAGFNEKLFF.

V and J are TRBV6-6 and TRBJ2-3; D unclear. V lost 8 bases and J lost 6, with 9 bases in between. Per germline, CDR1 MNHNY and CDR2 SVGAGI (reference sequence). The CDR3 runs to 11 residues. Here the CDR3 DNA reads TGTGCCAGCGCGATGACCGATACGCAGTATTTT. This gives the protein CASAMTDTQYF.

The sample holds many counts of this clonotype. J is TRBJ2-3 and V is TRBV6-5; possibly TRBD2 for D (7 bases). CDR1 and CDR2 (germline): MNHEY, SVGAGI. The CDR3 sequence is 17 residues long. Trimming cost V 2 bases and J 2 bases, with 17 bases left between them. The CDR3 is CASSYPGGVSVTDTQYF. In DNA form, the CDR3 reads TGTGCCAGCAGTTACCCGGGGGGCGTTTCCGTCACAGATACGCAGTATTTT.

This clonotype was seen ten or more times. The chain links TRBV19 to TRBJ2-1; 10 positions match TRBD2. The CDR3 loop spans 14 amino acids. V was clipped by 2 bases and J by 7 bases; unmatched bases: 2. The germline CDR1 and CDR2 sequences are LNHDA and SQIVND (reference sequence). Here the CDR3 reads CASSILAGDNEQFF. The CDR3, as DNA: TGTGCCAGTAGTATACTAGCGGGAGATAATGAGCAGTTCTTC.

This clonotype appeared many times. The chain is built from TRBV7-2 and TRBJ2-7, with 13 bases that match TRBD2. Looked up from germline, CDR1 is SGHTA and CDR2 is FQGNSA. The ends lost 2 bases at V and 2 bases at J; junction bases unmatched: 3. The CDR3 is 16 residues long. This CDR3 reads CASSLRLAGGPYEQYF. The CDR3 DNA reads TGTGCCAGCAGCTTACGACTAGCGGGGGGCCCCTACGAGCAGTACTTC.

This clonotype was counted ten times or more. V usage is TRBV7-2 and J usage is TRBJ2-6; the D is unclear. Germline-derived CDR1 and CDR2 are SGHTA and FQGNSA. The V end lost 5 bases, the J end lost 0 bases, and 8 bases lay between the germline ends. The CDR3 has 15 residues. The CDR3 sequence is CASSLMGSGANVLTF. DNA of the CDR3: TGTGCCAGCAGCCTCATGGGCTCTGGGGCCAACGTCCTGACTTTC.

This clonotype was seen at least ten times. The gene calls are TRBV10-3 and TRBJ2-7, with a possible D match to TRBD1 (6 bases). The CDR3 runs 13 residues. Trimming removed 1 base from V and 4 bases from J, with 8 bases in between. Germline V lookup: CDR1 ENHRY, CDR2 SYGVKD. The CDR3 nucleotides read TGTGCCATCAGTGAGTACAGGGAGTACGAGCAGTACTTC. Translating it yields CAISEYREYEQYF.

This clonotype occurred a few times. The rearrangement joins TRBV20-1 to TRBJ2-3, with 10 bases aligning to TRBD2. The CDR3 has 15 amino acids. The J segment lost 5 bases and the V segment lost 0 bases, leaving 5 bases of the junction unmatched. Germline V CDR1 and CDR2: DFQATT, SNEGSKA (reference sequence). The CDR3 region has the DNA TGCAGTGCTAGAGATCTAGCGGGAGTTGGAGATACGCAGTATTTT. Translation gives CSARDLAGVGDTQYF.

In this sample, this clonotype turned up many times. The chain links TRBV7-2 to TRBJ1-2; TRBD1 aligns across 8 bases. The CDR3 is 14 amino acids. J lost 3 bases, V lost 6 bases, and 6 bases had no gene match. Germline assignment: CDR1 SGHTA and CDR2 FQGNSA. CDR3 nucleotides: TGTGCCAGCAGGCCAGGGGGCGCGGACTATGGCTACACCTTC. Its protein is CASRPGGADYGYTF.

This clonotype was detected ten times or more. The chain carries TRBV7-3 and TRBJ2-1; 11 nucleotides line up with TRBD2. The CDR3 contains 15 residues. CDR1 SGHTA and CDR2 FQGTGA come from the germline V gene. V was clipped by 0 bases and J by 6 bases; unmatched bases: 1. The CDR3, as DNA: TGTGCCAGCAGCTTAACTAGCGGGGGGGCCAATGAGCAGTTCTTC. This sequence encodes CASSLTSGGANEQFF.

This clonotype was found many times. This chain joins TRBV25-1 and TRBJ1-2, with D possibly being TRBD1 (5 bases). Germline lookup yields CDR1 MGHDK and CDR2 SYGVNS. Trimming pared 4 bases from V and 7 bases from J, leaving 10 bases between. The CDR3 extends over 12 amino acids. DNA of the CDR3: TGTGCCAGCAGTGGGGGACCCGGTGGCTACACCTTC. Translating it yields CASSGGPGGYTF.

This clonotype was picked up many times. The chain uses TRBV7-2 and TRBJ1-3, with 7 bases lining up with TRBD1. The CDR3 runs to 15 residues. Germline CDR1 SGHTA, CDR2 FQGNSA. Germline trimming cut 4 bases from V and 4 bases from J; bases unmatched to any gene: 7. Here the CDR3 reads CASSSRQGHGNTIYF. For the CDR3, the DNA is TGTGCCAGCAGCTCAAGACAGGGTCACGGAAACACCATATATTTT.